Following are 18 T cell receptor beta chains from one sample sequenced in a study of T cell repertoires in cytomegalovirus infection. For these TCRs, the target antigens are not known. TCRdb processed the reads anew with MiXCR; each CDR3 protein has one entry. This table holds just under 500,000 distinct CDR3 sequences, 30% to 40% found once. The sample in question was cultured PBMCs, obtained from culture after CMV antigen stimulation. The receptors here all came from a human donor in good health (CMV status not recorded). Some clones in this sample may be carry-over from other donors' samples.

This clonotype has more than one count but fewer than ten. The chain joins TRBV7-6 to TRBJ1-4, with a tentative D call TRBD1 (5 bases). Deletions cut 5 bases from V and 0 bases from J, with 13 bases between. CDR3 size: 16 residues. The V gene's germline CDR1 is SGHVS and CDR2 FNYEAQ. This chain's CDR3 is CASSPSRGATNEKLFF. The CDR3 DNA reads as TGTGCCAGCAGCCCAAGCCGGGGGGCAACTAATGAAAAACTGTTTTTT.

In this sample, this clonotype turned up a few times. This rearrangement joins TRBV7-9 to TRBJ2-1; weak D call: TRBD1 (6 bases). The CDR3 loop spans 14 amino acids. V lost 1 base, J lost 8 bases, and 12 bases lay in between. CDR1 and CDR2 from the germline V gene are SEHNR and FQNEAQ (reference sequence). The CDR3 reads CASSLGGQVDEQFF. The CDR3 bases are TGTGCCAGCAGCTTAGGGGGGCAGGTGGATGAGCAGTTCTTC.

This sequence joins TRBV7-6 and TRBJ2-6; D ambiguous. This CDR3 has 16 amino acids. CDR1 and CDR2 from the germline V gene are SGHVS and FNYEAQ. The V and J ends lost 8 bases and 0 bases respectively, with 14 bases between them. Here the CDR3 reads CASQMARDSGANVLTF. The CDR3 region has the DNA TGTGCCAGCCAAATGGCCCGTGACTCTGGGGCCAACGTCCTGACTTTC.

The chain carries TRBV4-1 and TRBJ1-2; 10 bases map to TRBD1. The junction had 5 bases not matched to a gene; V was cut back by 3 bases and J by 7 bases. Germline V lookup: CDR1 MGHRA, CDR2 YSYEKL. This CDR3 has 14 residues. As DNA, the CDR3 is TGCGCCAGCAGCCATAGACAGGGGGCTGGTGGCTACACCTTC. The encoded protein is CASSHRQGAGGYTF.

The J gene is TRBJ2-2, the V gene TRBV6-6, with TRBD1 identical over 8 bases. V trimming: 6 bases; J trimming: 1 base; junction bases outside the gene matches: 7. Per the germline V gene, CDR1 is MNHNY and CDR2 is SVGAGI (reference sequence). There are 16 residues in the CDR3. CDR3 protein: CASRDQDRVNTGELFF. The CDR3 DNA reads TGTGCCAGCAGGGATCAGGACAGGGTGAACACCGGGGAGCTGTTTTTT.

In its sample, this clonotype was seen a few times. The gene calls are TRBV24-1 and TRBJ2-3, with D maybe TRBD2 (6 bases). Germline V CDR1 and CDR2: KGHDR, SFDVKD. V was cut by 9 bases and J by 0 bases, with 15 bases left in between. This CDR3 is 15 amino acids long. This CDR3 reads CATGVGGASTDTQYF. In DNA form, the CDR3 reads TGTGCCACCGGAGTGGGGGGAGCGAGCACAGATACGCAGTATTTT.

The chain joins TRBV14 to TRBJ2-7; a weak D match, TRBD1 (6 bases). Germline CDR1 SGHDN, CDR2 FVKESK. Trimming removed 1 base from V and 6 bases from J, with 10 bases in between. CDR3 length: 13 amino acids. The CDR3, as DNA: TGTGCCAGCAGCCAAGCGACAGGTGCCGAGCAGTACGTC. Its translation is CASSQATGAEQYV.

The rearrangement links TRBV5-1 to TRBJ2-5, with 9 positions matching TRBD1. The CDR3 spans 14 residues. After removal of 3 bases from V and 5 bases from J, the junction contained 5 bases not matched to a gene. Germline V gene lookup returns CDR1 SGHRS and CDR2 YFSETQ. The CDR3 bases are TGCGCCAGCAGCTGGGACAGGGTAGAGGAGACCCAGTACTTC. Residues: CASSWDRVEETQYF.

V and J are TRBV10-3 and TRBJ2-2, with D tentatively TRBD1 (5 bases). Germline values: CDR1 ENHRY, CDR2 SYGVKD. The CDR3 length is 16 residues. V lost 6 bases and J lost 3, with 17 bases in between. CDR3 loop: CAISATRVPDTGELFF. DNA of the CDR3: TGTGCCATCAGCGCTACCAGGGTCCCGGACACCGGGGAGCTGTTTTTT.

The chain combines TRBV20-1 with TRBJ2-7, with D perhaps TRBD2 (6 bases). Germline V gene data show CDR1 as DFQATT and CDR2 as SNEGSKA (reference sequence). The CDR3 contains 16 residues. The germline V and J ends were trimmed by 0 bases and 7 bases, with 22 bases remaining between them. The CDR3 reads CSARELGSGPVKEQYF. In nucleotides, the CDR3 is TGCAGTGCTAGAGAGCTCGGTAGCGGCCCAGTGAAAGAGCAGTACTTC.

The rearrangement links TRBV28 to TRBJ2-7; 9 bases align to TRBD2. CDR1 is MDHEN, CDR2 SYDVKM, per germline. The junction had 10 bases not matched to a gene; V was cut back by 5 bases and J by 2 bases. The CDR3 contains 16 residues. In DNA form, the CDR3 reads TGTGCCAGCAGTCCGGCGGGGGGGGCTGCGGCCTACGAGCAGTACGTC. Translation gives CASSPAGGAAAYEQYV.

This rearrangement joins TRBV7-2 to TRBJ2-5; a possible D gene is TRBD2 (5 bases). With 5 bases removed from V and 5 bases from J, the gap between germline ends came to 15 bases. Looked up from germline, CDR1 is SGHTA and CDR2 is FQGNSA. CDR3 length equals 14 residues. The CDR3 DNA is TGTGCCAGCAGCCCGGAACCGGACTGGGAGACCCAGTACTTC. Protein: CASSPEPDWETQYF.

This clonotype has a handful of counts. The chain combines TRBV20-1 with TRBJ1-1, with D hard to call. The CDR3 is 15 residues long. V shed 3 bases and J shed 0 bases, with 14 bases lying between them. The germline gives CDR1 DFQATT, CDR2 SNEGSKA (reference sequence). The CDR3 region is CSASDISRMNTEAFF. For the CDR3, the DNA is TGCAGTGCTAGCGACATCAGCCGGATGAACACTGAAGCTTTCTTT.

The chain joins TRBV7-2 to TRBJ2-5; D remains ambiguous. The CDR3 spans 16 residues. Germline CDR1 SGHTA, CDR2 FQGNSA. The V end was cut by 4 bases, the J end by 3 bases, with 18 bases between. The CDR3 spells CASSSDVPPGKETQYF. The CDR3 DNA sequence: TGTGCCAGCAGCTCGGACGTCCCACCCGGCAAAGAGACCCAGTACTTC.

The table lists this clonotype with a few counts. The chain has TRBV28 and TRBJ2-7, with D maybe TRBD1 (6 bases). Germline V gene lookup returns CDR1 MDHEN and CDR2 SYDVKM. Trimming shortened V by 6 bases and J by 6 bases, and 12 bases separated the two germline ends. This CDR3 region has 12 residues. CDR3 amino acids: CASSWGPSEQYF. CDR3 bases: TGTGCCAGCAGCTGGGGGCCAAGCGAGCAGTACTTC.

The V gene is TRBV5-6, the J gene TRBJ2-1; 11 bases line up with TRBD2. CDR1 and CDR2 from the germline V gene are SGHDT and YYEEEE. Losses at the gene ends were 0 bases for V and 1 base for J; bases not matched to a gene: 3. This CDR3 region has 17 residues. CDR3 amino acids: CASSLGTSGPSYNEQFF. CDR3 sequence (DNA): TGTGCCAGCAGCTTGGGGACTAGCGGGCCATCCTACAATGAGCAGTTCTTC.

The chain links TRBV6-6 to TRBJ2-7; D possibly corresponds to TRBD1 (5 bases). Trimming took off 2 bases at V and 1 base at J, with 12 bases between the two ends. Looked up from germline, CDR1 is MNHNY and CDR2 is SVGAGI (reference sequence). CDR3 length: 15 amino acids. Here the CDR3 reads CASSYGPGSSYEQYF. CDR3 DNA: TGTGCCAGCAGTTACGGGCCAGGGTCTTCCTACGAGCAGTACTTC.

The gene calls are TRBV7-7 and TRBJ2-5, with TRBD2 matching over 10 bases. V shed 1 base, J shed 3 bases, and the junction held 8 bases outside the gene matches. The CDR3 sequence is 17 residues long. CDR1 and CDR2 from the germline V gene are SSHAT and FNYEAQ (reference sequence). The CDR3 nucleotides are TGTGCCAGCAGCTTAGGGGTCTCCGGACTAGCGGAAGAGACCCAGTACTTC. Translation gives CASSLGVSGLAEETQYF.